Each of the 20 T cell receptor beta chains below was sequenced from the same sample in a study of blood T cell repertoires in COVID-19. Profiling relied on immunoSEQ multiplex PCR, and the TCRdb table lists in-frame clones only, not all of them. Among fewer than 80,000 clones listed, 90% were seen once. Sequencing used peripheral blood. Receptors were obtained from a man aged 45 to 65 with acute or convalescent COVID-19.

V is TRBV5-1 and J is TRBJ2-7, with a tentative D call TRBD2 (5 bases). CDR1 and CDR2 (germline): SGHRS, YFSETQ. This CDR3 region has 13 residues. The ends were cut back, 1 base at V and 3 bases at J, with 8 bases in the middle. CDR3 sequence reads: CASSLQGSYEQYF. The CDR3 region has the DNA TGCGCCAGCAGCTTGCAAGGGAGCTACGAGCAGTACTTC.

This chain connects TRBV24-1 to TRBJ2-7, with TRBD1 matching over 7 bases. Looked up from germline, CDR1 is KGHDR and CDR2 is SFDVKD. Trimming took 4 bases from V and 5 from J; bases not matched to a gene: 19. There are 18 residues in the CDR3. CDR3 sequence reads: CATSDINPRDSEFHEQYF. The CDR3 DNA sequence: TGTGCCACCAGTGACATTAACCCTCGGGACAGTGAATTCCACGAGCAGTACTTC.

This clone was observed a single time. The J gene is TRBJ1-5, the V gene TRBV6-5; D is perhaps TRBD1 (6 bases). Germline V gives CDR1 MNHEY, CDR2 SVGAGI. Trimming took off 8 bases at V and 5 bases at J, with 16 bases between the two ends. The CDR3 extends over 14 amino acids. CDR3 sequence: CASRLQGGDQPQHF. CDR3 DNA: TGTGCCAGCCGTTTACAGGGTGGGGATCAGCCCCAGCATTTT.

CDR3 DNA: TGTGCCAGTATTCCGAGGGGAGGGGGAGATGAAAAACTGTTTTTT. As protein: CASIPRGGGDEKLFF. The rearrangement uses TRBV19 and TRBJ1-4; D may be TRBD1 (6 bases). The CDR3 is made up of 15 amino acids. Between the trimmed V and J ends, which lost 7 bases and 6 bases, there was a span of 18 bases. Germline CDR1 reads LNHDA; CDR2 reads SQIVND (reference sequence).

CDR3 sequence (DNA): TGTGCCAGCAGCCTCGGGGTTAGCGGGAGCCGGAAATACGAGCAGTACTTC. The encoded protein is CASSLGVSGSRKYEQYF. V usage is TRBV9 and J usage is TRBJ2-7; 9 bases line up with TRBD2. From germline, CDR1 is SGDLS and CDR2 YYNGEE. The V and J ends lost 4 bases and 4 bases, in that order; junction bases with no gene match: 15. This CDR3 has 17 amino acids.

V is TRBV24-1 and J is TRBJ2-5; TRBD1 matches at 8 bases. After removal of 3 bases from V and 3 bases from J, the junction contained 17 bases not matched to a gene. Germline loops: CDR1 KGHDR, CDR2 SFDVKD. The CDR3 spans 19 residues. Here the CDR3 reads CATSDHETGESGPEETQYF. In DNA, the CDR3 is TGTGCCACCAGTGATCATGAGACAGGGGAGTCGGGTCCAGAAGAGACCCAGTACTTC.

The V gene is TRBV5-1, the J gene TRBJ1-2; the D is unclear. The V end lost 4 bases, the J end lost 5 bases, and 15 bases lay between the germline ends. From germline, CDR1 is SGHRS and CDR2 YFSETQ. The CDR3 covers 14 residues. The CDR3 is CASSPSSSTYGYTF. The CDR3 DNA reads TGCGCCAGCAGCCCTAGCTCCTCCACTTATGGCTACACCTTC. The full variable domain, with the rest looked up from reference TRBV5-1 and TRBJ1-2, is KAGVTQTPRYLIKTRGQQVTLSCSPISGHRSVSWYQQTPGQGLQFLFEYFSETQRNKGNFPGRFSGRQFSNSRSEMNVSTLELGDSALYLCASSPSSSTYGYTFGSGTRLTVV.

The V and J genes are TRBV6-2 or TRBV6-3 and TRBJ1-5; tentative D call: TRBD1 (5 bases). The CDR3 is made up of 15 amino acids. Germline V gene data show CDR1 as MNHEY and CDR2 as SVGEGT. V gave up 6 bases and J gave up 2 bases, with 14 bases separating them. CDR3 region: CASSLPDSRNQPQHF. The DNA of the CDR3 is TGTGCCAGCAGCCTACCCGACAGTCGCAATCAGCCCCAGCATTTT.

The J gene is TRBJ1-4, the V gene TRBV6-6; no reliable D call. There are 15 residues in the CDR3. Trimming stripped 6 bases from V and 0 bases from J, with 11 bases between. Germline loops: CDR1 MNHNY, CDR2 SVGAGI (reference sequence). The DNA for the CDR3 is TGTGCCAGCAGCCGCTCCAGTGCAACTAATGAAAAACTGTTTTTT. Translation gives CASSRSSATNEKLFF.

This chain joins TRBV6-4 and TRBJ1-2; perhaps TRBD1 as D (6 bases). Germline-derived CDR1 and CDR2 are MRHNA and SNTAGT. CDR3 size: 13 residues. V gave up 4 bases and J gave up 8 bases, with 14 bases separating them. The DNA for the CDR3 is TGTGCCAGCAGTGGAGTGACAGGAGGCGGCTACACCTTC. Translation: CASSGVTGGGYTF.

The sample holds one count of this clone. The V and J genes are TRBV4-1 and TRBJ2-5; TRBD2 agrees at 8 bases. The CDR3 contains 17 residues. Germline CDR1 reads MGHRA; CDR2 reads YSYEKL. Germline trimming cut 0 bases from V and 1 base from J; bases unmatched to any gene: 7. Here the CDR3 DNA reads TGCGCCAGCAGCCAAGAACTACCTAGCGGGTTCCAAGAGACCCAGTACTTC. This codes for CASSQELPSGFQETQYF.

V and J are TRBV12-3 or TRBV12-4 and TRBJ1-5, with D maybe TRBD1 (6 bases). CDR3 length: 13 amino acids. The V end was cut by 6 bases, the J end by 10 bases, with 16 bases between. The CDR3 DNA reads TGTGCCAGCAGCAGACAGGATTTTACTCCCCAGCATTTT. Its translation: CASSRQDFTPQHF.

This chain uses TRBV30 with TRBJ2-7; the match to TRBD1 covers 8 bases. CDR1 and CDR2 from the germline V gene are GTSNPN and SVGIG (reference sequence). This CDR3 spans 14 amino acids. J was trimmed by 4 bases and V by 4 bases; bases with no gene match: 9. CDR3 sequence reads: CAWTGAGGSYEQYF. The CDR3 DNA is TGTGCCTGGACCGGGGCAGGGGGCAGTTACGAGCAGTACTTC. Filled out from reference TRBV30 and TRBJ2-7, the complete variable domain reads SQTIHQWPATLVQPVGSPLSLECTVEGTSNPNLYWYRQAAGRGLQLLFYSVGIGQISSEVPQNLSASRPQDRQFILSSKKLLLSDSGFYLCAWTGAGGSYEQYFGPGTRLTVT.

J is TRBJ2-1 and V is TRBV7-2; 9 bases agree with TRBD2. V dropped 3 bases and J dropped 3; count of bases not matched to a gene: 3. Germline CDR1 reads SGHTA; CDR2 reads FQGNSA. The CDR3 is made up of 15 amino acids. CDR3 coding DNA: TGTGCCAGCAGCTTCCTTAGCGGGAGCTACAATGAGCAGTTCTTC. Its translation is CASSFLSGSYNEQFF.

The chain links TRBV19 to TRBJ2-7; D perhaps matches TRBD1 (5 bases). Trimming removed 5 bases at V and 3 bases at J, with 11 bases between. From germline, CDR1 is LNHDA and CDR2 SQIVND (reference sequence). This CDR3 spans 13 amino acids. The CDR3 nucleotides are TGTGCCAGTAGTCGATTCAGGGACTACGAGCAGTACTTC. Protein product: CASSRFRDYEQYF. The variable domain in full, completed from reference TRBV19 and TRBJ2-7, reads DGGITQSPKYLFRKEGQNVTLSCEQNLNHDAMYWYRQDPGQGLRLIYYSQIVNDFQKGDIAEGYSVSREKKESFPLTVTSAQKNPTAFYLCASSRFRDYEQYFGPGTRLTVT.

The chain carries TRBV29-1 and TRBJ2-7; possible D gene TRBD1, 6 bases. The CDR3 is 12 residues long. Germline V CDR1 and CDR2: SQVTM, ANQGSEA. Trimming took 1 base from V and 4 from J, leaving 8 bases between them. CDR3 DNA: TGCAGCGTTGAAGCACAGGGATACGAGCAGTACTTC. Encoded protein: CSVEAQGYEQYF.

The chain employs TRBV6-6 and TRBJ2-1; 8 positions agree with TRBD2. The CDR3 is 15 amino acids. V shed 2 bases and J 9 bases; nucleotides not matched to a gene: 9. Germline V CDR1 and CDR2: MNHNY, SVGAGI (reference sequence). The CDR3 DNA reads as TGTGCCAGCAGTTACGCGGGAGGCCCCTTAGGTGAGCAGTTCTTC. It translates to CASSYAGGPLGEQFF.

This clone showed up just once. The rearrangement joins TRBV6-5 to TRBJ1-3; a possible D gene is TRBD1 (5 bases). The germline CDR1 and CDR2 sequences are MNHEY and SVGAGI. The CDR3 runs 12 residues. Trimming took 4 bases from V and 6 from J, leaving 7 bases between them. The CDR3 reads CASSSRANTIYF. Written as DNA, the CDR3 is TGTGCCAGCAGTTCCAGGGCAAACACCATATATTTT.

The chain has TRBV18 and TRBJ1-4; possible D gene TRBD1, 5 bases. V was cut by 5 bases and J by 8 bases, with 12 bases left in between. Germline-derived CDR1 and CDR2 are KGHSH and LQKENI. The CDR3 is 13 residues long. CDR3 sequence reads: CASSARQPEKLFF. The CDR3 region has the DNA TGTGCCAGCTCAGCCAGACAGCCGGAAAAACTGTTTTTT.

This chain connects TRBV6-2 or TRBV6-3 to TRBJ1-2; D may be TRBD1 (5 bases). Between the trimmed V and J ends, which lost 2 bases and 5 bases, there was a span of 9 bases. Germline V CDR1 and CDR2: MNHEY, SVGEGT. The length of the CDR3 is 13 residues. The CDR3, as DNA: TGTGCCAGCAGTTACGCAGGGAAGTATGGCTACACCTTC. It is translated as CASSYAGKYGYTF.